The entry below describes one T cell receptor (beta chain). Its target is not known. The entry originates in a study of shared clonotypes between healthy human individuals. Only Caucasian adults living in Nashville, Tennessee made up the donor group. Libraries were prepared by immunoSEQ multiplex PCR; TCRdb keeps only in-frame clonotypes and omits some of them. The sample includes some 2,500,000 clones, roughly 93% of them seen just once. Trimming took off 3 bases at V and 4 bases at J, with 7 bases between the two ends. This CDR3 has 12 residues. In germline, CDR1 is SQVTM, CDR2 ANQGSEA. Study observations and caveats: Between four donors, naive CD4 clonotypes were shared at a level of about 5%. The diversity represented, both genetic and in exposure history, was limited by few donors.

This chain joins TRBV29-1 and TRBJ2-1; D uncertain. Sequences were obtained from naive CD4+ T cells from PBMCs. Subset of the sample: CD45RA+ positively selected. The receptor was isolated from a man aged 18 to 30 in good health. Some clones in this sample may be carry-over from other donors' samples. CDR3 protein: CSVDSGYNEQFF. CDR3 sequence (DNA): TGCAGCGTTGATTCCGGGTACAATGAGCAGTTCTTC.